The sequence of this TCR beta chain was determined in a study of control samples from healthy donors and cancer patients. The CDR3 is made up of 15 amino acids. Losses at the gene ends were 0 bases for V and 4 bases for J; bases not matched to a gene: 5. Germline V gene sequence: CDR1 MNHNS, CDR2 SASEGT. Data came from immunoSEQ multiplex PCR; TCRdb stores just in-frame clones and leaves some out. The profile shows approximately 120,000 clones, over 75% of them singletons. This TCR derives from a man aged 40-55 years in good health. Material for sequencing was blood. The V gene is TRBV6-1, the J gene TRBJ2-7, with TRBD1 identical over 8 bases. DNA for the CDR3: TGTGCCAGCAGTGAAGCAGACAGGGGCGCTTACGAGCAGTACTTC. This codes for CASSEADRGAYEQYF.